These 29 T cell receptor beta chains were sequenced from one sample in a study of CD8 T cells in Susac syndrome. Reverse transcription used roughly 0.5 to 1 ug RNA and random hexamers. TCRdb used MiXCR to reprocess the immunoSEQ multiplex PCR reads, holding one entry per CDR3 protein. Here the sample spans about 240,000 distinct CDR3 sequences, almost 97% being singletons. Specimen: CD4+ T cells from PBMCs. Every receptor here comes from a human donor with Susac syndrome.

The rearrangement joins TRBV5-1 to TRBJ2-1; 11 bases fit TRBD2. J lost 4 bases, V lost 4 bases, and 16 bases had no gene match. CDR1 and CDR2 (germline): SGHRS, YFSETQ. The CDR3 has 19 amino acids. This chain's CDR3 is CASSPTGPTSGRPYNEQFF. CDR3 DNA sequence: TGCGCCAGCAGCCCAACGGGCCCTACTAGCGGGAGACCTTACAATGAGCAGTTCTTC.

The chain links TRBV12-3 or TRBV12-4 to TRBJ2-4, with unresolved D. Trimming took 3 bases from V and 9 from J, leaving 6 bases between them. CDR3 length: 11 residues. This CDR3 is CASSFSGIQYF. DNA for the CDR3: TGTGCCAGCAGTTTCAGTGGCATTCAGTACTTC.

The V gene is TRBV15, the J gene TRBJ2-5; D remains unclear. CDR1 is LNHNV and CDR2 is YYDKDF in the germline V gene (reference sequence). CDR3 length equals 15 residues. The V gene lost 0 bases and the J gene lost 3 bases, with 11 bases spanning the gap. The CDR3 DNA reads as TGTGCCACCAGCAGAGAGCTGGCCGACAAAGAGACCCAGTACTTC. Encoded protein: CATSRELADKETQYF.

V usage is TRBV9 and J usage is TRBJ2-7; no definite D call. V was shortened by 0 bases and J by 2 bases, with 9 bases between the two germline ends. The CDR3 is made up of 14 amino acids. Germline V CDR1 and CDR2: SGDLS, YYNGEE. The CDR3 DNA reads TGTGCCAGCAGCGTAGCTTCAGTAACCTACGAGCAGTACTTC. This sequence encodes CASSVASVTYEQYF.

Notes on this clonotype: An end of the junction does not agree with germline; a read error may underlie this. The rearrangement links TRBV5-1 to TRBJ2-5; 7 bases are shared with TRBD2. Germline V gene lookup returns CDR1 SGHRS and CDR2 YFSETQ. The CDR3 consists of 14 residues. The CDR3 here is CAGRLADIQETQYF. The CDR3 bases are TGCGCCGGCAGGCTAGCGGACATCCAAGAGACCCAGTACTTC.

This clonotype showed up just once. The V and J genes are TRBV2 and TRBJ1-5, with D unresolved. The germline V gene encodes CDR1 SNHLY and CDR2 FYNNEI. The length of the CDR3 is 13 residues. The V end lost 5 bases, the J end lost 9 bases, and 14 bases lay between the germline ends. CDR3 loop: CASSTEKGAPQHF. As DNA, the CDR3 is TGTGCCAGCAGTACGGAGAAAGGTGCGCCCCAGCATTTT.

The CDR3 sequence: CSARATPGQGSFSRYEQYF. The CDR3 region has the DNA TGCAGTGCTAGAGCCACACCGGGACAGGGTTCGTTTTCGCGGTACGAGCAGTACTTC. J is TRBJ2-7 and V is TRBV20-1; the match to TRBD1 covers 9 bases. With V trimmed by 1 base and J by 4 bases, 20 bases remained unmatched. In germline, CDR1 is DFQATT, CDR2 SNEGSKA (reference sequence). This CDR3 is 19 amino acids long.

The chain recombines TRBV4-1 with TRBJ1-5; D is ambiguous. The germline V and J ends were trimmed by 1 base and 4 bases, with 11 bases remaining between them. The germline CDR1 and CDR2 sequences are MGHRA and YSYEKL. The CDR3 contains 15 residues. CDR3 in amino acids: CASSQGSRVNQPQHF. Here the CDR3 DNA reads TGCGCCAGCAGCCAAGGGTCCCGAGTGAATCAGCCCCAGCATTTT.

The gene calls are TRBV4-1 and TRBJ2-5; D is uncertain. V lost 1 base and J 1 base, leaving 7 bases between the germline ends. Germline-derived CDR1 and CDR2 are MGHRA and YSYEKL. This CDR3 region has 14 residues. CDR3 loop: CASSQVSGQETQYF. CDR3 bases: TGCGCCAGCAGCCAAGTCTCCGGCCAAGAGACCCAGTACTTC.

This rearrangement joins TRBV2 to TRBJ2-5; TRBD2 matches 10 bases. The CDR3 is 15 amino acids. Per the germline V gene, CDR1 is SNHLY and CDR2 is FYNNEI. Germline trimming cut 3 bases from V and 7 bases from J; bases unmatched to any gene: 8. CDR3 region: CASSESSGRVGTQYF. CDR3 nucleotide sequence: TGTGCCAGCAGTGAGTCTAGCGGGAGAGTTGGGACCCAGTACTTC.

The chain is built from TRBV20-1 and TRBJ2-7, with TRBD2 matching over 11 bases. Trimming removed 4 bases from V and 0 bases from J; junction bases left unmatched: 8. In germline, CDR1 is DFQATT, CDR2 SNEGSKA (reference sequence). This CDR3 has 16 amino acids. The DNA of the CDR3 is TGCAGTGCTAACGCACCGACTAGCGGGATCTCCTACGAGCAGTACTTC. Protein sequence: CSANAPTSGISYEQYF.

The chain carries TRBV30 and TRBJ1-1; D is uncertain. CDR3 size: 11 residues. Germline values: CDR1 GTSNPN, CDR2 SVGIG (reference sequence). As DNA, the CDR3 is TGTGCTTATGCAGAGAACACTGAAGCTTTCTTT. This codes for CAYAENTEAFF.

The CDR3 DNA is TGTGCCAGCAGCCAAGATCGTAGCTCCTACAATGAGCAGTTCTTC. Translating gives CASSQDRSSYNEQFF. The gene calls are TRBV4-2 and TRBJ2-1; D is unresolved. CDR3 length: 15 amino acids. V lost 0 bases and J lost 0, with 6 bases in between. Germline CDR1 LGHNA, CDR2 YNFKEQ.

The V call is TRBV7-9, the J call TRBJ2-7; D unresolved. V was shortened by 3 bases and J by 4 bases, with 10 bases between the two germline ends. CDR1 and CDR2 (germline): SEHNR, FQNEAQ (reference sequence). The CDR3 contains 13 residues. CDR3 nucleotides: TGTGCCAGCAGCTTCAAAGATGCGTACGAGCAGTACTTC. Translated, it gives CASSFKDAYEQYF.

The chain recombines TRBV27 with TRBJ2-7; 7 nucleotides line up with TRBD2. V shed 6 bases, J shed 0 bases, and the junction held 2 bases outside the gene matches. The CDR3 extends over 13 amino acids. Germline V lookup: CDR1 MNHEY, CDR2 SMNVEV (reference sequence). In nucleotides, the CDR3 is TGTGCCAGCAGCGGGAGGTACTCCTACGAGCAGTACTTC. It yields the protein CASSGRYSYEQYF.

V gene TRBV29-1 combines with J gene TRBJ2-1, with TRBD2 matching over 9 bases. Germline CDR1 SQVTM, CDR2 ANQGSEA. After removal of 4 bases from V and 2 bases from J, the junction contained 12 bases not matched to a gene. The CDR3 runs 17 residues. CDR3 DNA sequence: TGCAGCGTTGGCCCCCTCCTTAGCGGGAGTGCCTACAATGAGCAGTTCTTC. Protein: CSVGPLLSGSAYNEQFF.

The chain has TRBV20-1 and TRBJ2-7, with 7 bases fitting TRBD2. The V and J ends lost 5 bases and 2 bases, in that order; junction bases with no gene match: 15. Germline V lookup: CDR1 DFQATT, CDR2 SNEGSKA (reference sequence). The CDR3 spans 16 residues. The CDR3 protein is CSARGVVAGATYEQYF. CDR3 DNA: TGCAGTGCTCGTGGGGTCGTGGCGGGAGCCACCTACGAGCAGTACTTC.

This chain joins TRBV9 and TRBJ1-1; no firm D call. Germline CDR1 is SGDLS and CDR2 is YYNGEE. The CDR3 extends over 17 amino acids. Trimming left V 0 bases short and J 4 bases short, with 19 bases between. The chain's CDR3 is CASSVGERYPNPTEAFF. The CDR3 DNA reads as TGTGCCAGCAGCGTAGGGGAGAGATATCCGAACCCCACTGAAGCTTTCTTT.

This chain joins TRBV5-1 and TRBJ2-5, with D perhaps TRBD1 (6 bases). Germline V gene lookup returns CDR1 SGHRS and CDR2 YFSETQ. This CDR3 region has 15 residues. Trimming removed 2 bases from V and 2 bases from J, with 13 bases in between. The CDR3 nucleotides are TGCGCCAGCAGCTTCGATTTCGGACAGCAAGAGACCCAGTACTTC. Translated, it gives CASSFDFGQQETQYF.

This clonotype was observed once. V is TRBV2 and J is TRBJ2-7; D might be TRBD2 (5 bases). CDR1 is SNHLY and CDR2 is FYNNEI in the germline V gene. This CDR3 region has 12 residues. Trimming took 8 bases from V and 2 from J, leaving 10 bases between them. The CDR3 coding sequence is TGTGCCAGCTACGGGATCCCCTACGAGCAGTACTTC. Its protein is CASYGIPYEQYF.

In the case of this clonotype: One junction end disagrees with the germline gene, perhaps due to a read error. The CDR3 sequence is CSATTGTGVLGF. As DNA, the CDR3 is TGCAGTGCTACGACCGGGACAGGCGTCCTAGGCTTC. The chain couples TRBV20-1 to TRBJ1-2; TRBD1 matches at 8 bases. CDR3 length: 12 amino acids. Germline V gene sequence: CDR1 DFQATT, CDR2 SNEGSKA (reference sequence).

J is TRBJ2-2 and V is TRBV20-1; the match to TRBD2 covers 11 bases. Losses at the gene ends were 0 bases for V and 1 base for J; bases not matched to a gene: 7. Germline V lookup: CDR1 DFQATT, CDR2 SNEGSKA (reference sequence). The CDR3 consists of 18 residues. CDR3: CSARDRYLAGGNTGELFF. Here the CDR3 DNA reads TGCAGTGCTAGAGATCGGTACCTAGCGGGAGGGAACACCGGGGAGCTGTTTTTT.

This chain uses TRBV12-3 or TRBV12-4 with TRBJ2-2; D might be TRBD1 (5 bases). This CDR3 is 14 amino acids long. V lost 8 bases and J lost 0, with 10 bases in between. Here the CDR3 reads CASGQPPNTGELFF. As DNA, the CDR3 is TGTGCCAGCGGACAACCACCGAACACCGGGGAGCTGTTTTTT.

The chain is built from TRBV24-1 and TRBJ2-3, with TRBD1 identical over 7 bases. Germline V lookup: CDR1 KGHDR, CDR2 SFDVKD. The CDR3 has 15 amino acids. The junction had 5 bases not matched to a gene; V was cut back by 5 bases and J by 1 base. CDR3 residues: CATSATDRRTDTQYF. Here the CDR3 DNA reads TGTGCCACCAGTGCAACGGACAGGCGCACAGATACGCAGTATTTT.

This clonotype showed up just once. This chain uses TRBV12-3 or TRBV12-4 with TRBJ2-7; D perhaps matches TRBD1 (6 bases). This CDR3 comprises 13 residues. V lost 4 bases and J lost 3, with 10 bases in between. The CDR3 DNA reads TGTGCCAGCAGTTCGGACAGATTCTACGAGCAGTACTTC. It codes for CASSSDRFYEQYF.

The chain employs TRBV25-1 and TRBJ2-1, with D unclear. Germline V gene data show CDR1 as MGHDK and CDR2 as SYGVNS. The length of the CDR3 is 12 residues. Trimming took 2 bases from V and 6 from J, leaving 5 bases between them. The CDR3 coding sequence is TGTGCCAGCAGTGAAATGGTCAATGAGCAGTTCTTC. The encoded protein is CASSEMVNEQFF.

This clonotype was recorded only once. The chain uses TRBV28 and TRBJ2-1; the D gene is possibly TRBD2 (5 bases). Trimming took 2 bases from V and 5 from J, leaving 10 bases between them. Looked up from germline, CDR1 is MDHEN and CDR2 is SYDVKM. There are 14 residues in the CDR3. The CDR3 region is CASSLLLAHNEQFF. DNA for the CDR3: TGTGCCAGCAGTTTACTTCTAGCTCACAATGAGCAGTTCTTC.

The chain uses TRBV29-1 and TRBJ1-5; TRBD1 is a possible D gene (5 bases). The CDR3 has 13 residues. Looked up from germline, CDR1 is SQVTM and CDR2 is ANQGSEA. V lost 4 bases, J lost 5 bases, and 12 bases lay in between. This CDR3 is CSVGPGQYQPQHF. CDR3 DNA: TGCAGCGTTGGCCCAGGGCAATATCAGCCCCAGCATTTT. Full variable domain (missing parts from reference TRBV29-1 and TRBJ1-5): SAVISQKPSRDICQRGTSLTIQCQVDSQVTMMFWYRQQPGQSLTLIATANQGSEATYESGFVIDKFPISRPNLTFSTLTVSNMSPEDSSIYLCSVGPGQYQPQHFGDGTRLSIL.

This rearrangement joins TRBV11-2 to TRBJ2-7, with a tentative D call TRBD1 (6 bases). Germline values: CDR1 SGHAT, CDR2 FQNNGV. CDR3 length: 15 amino acids. The V end lost 4 bases, the J end lost 6 bases, and 19 bases lay between the germline ends. CDR3 region: CASSSPQGPKGEQYF. CDR3 nucleotide sequence: TGTGCCAGCAGCTCCCCCCAGGGGCCGAAGGGCGAGCAGTACTTC.